This entry lists 22 T cell receptor beta chains sequenced from one sample in a study of T cell responses to AZD1222 COVID-19 vaccine. This table comes from immunoSEQ multiplex PCR, and its TCRdb copy is limited to in-frame clones, with some not included. The data hold 78,000 or so clones, with around three quarters observed a single time. The sample was peripheral blood, taken 28 days after the second AZD1222 dose. These receptors originate from an adult who received the AZD1222 COVID-19 vaccine.

About this clone: One end of the junction fails to match germline, which may point to a read error. The chain carries TRBV7-7 and TRBJ2-1, with D perhaps TRBD2 (6 bases). CDR1 SSHAT and CDR2 FNYEAQ come from the germline V gene (reference sequence). This CDR3 spans 15 amino acids. The CDR3 loop is CASSTGGPSSNEQFF. The CDR3 DNA reads TGTGCTAGCAGCACCGGAGGGCCCTCTTCCAATGAGCAGTTCTTC.

V usage is TRBV9 and J usage is TRBJ1-1, with 7 bases aligning to TRBD1. V dropped 0 bases and J dropped 3; count of bases not matched to a gene: 5. The germline V gene encodes CDR1 SGDLS and CDR2 YYNGEE. The CDR3 is 15 residues long. The CDR3 coding sequence is TGTGCCAGCAGCGTAGGCCCACAGGGGTACACTGAAGCTTTCTTT. This gives the protein CASSVGPQGYTEAFF.

The rearrangement links TRBV28 to TRBJ2-7; 13 nucleotides agree with TRBD2. The ends lost 5 bases at V and 0 bases at J; junction bases unmatched: 4. CDR3 length equals 16 residues. Germline V gene lookup returns CDR1 MDHEN and CDR2 SYDVKM. This CDR3 reads CASSTGTSGNSYEQYF. CDR3 bases: TGTGCCAGCAGTACCGGGACTAGCGGGAACTCCTACGAGCAGTACTTC.

The V and J genes are TRBV27 and TRBJ2-2; possibly TRBD2 for D (5 bases). V lost 4 bases and J 5 bases, leaving 11 bases between the germline ends. The CDR3 runs to 14 residues. Looked up from germline, CDR1 is MNHEY and CDR2 is SMNVEV (reference sequence). CDR3 amino acids: CASSSRTVTGELFF. CDR3 nucleotide sequence: TGTGCCAGCAGTTCCCGGACTGTAACCGGGGAGCTGTTTTTT.

This chain joins TRBV6-5 and TRBJ2-1; TRBD2 is a possible D gene (6 bases). Germline V gene lookup returns CDR1 MNHEY and CDR2 SVGAGI. CDR3 length equals 12 residues. V lost 9 bases, J lost 8 bases, and 14 bases lay in between. CDR3 bases: TGTGCCAGTACTGCCCGGAGGGATGAGCAGTTCTTC. Its protein product is CASTARRDEQFF.

This chain uses TRBV7-6 with TRBJ1-6, with D possibly TRBD1 on 5 matching bases. The CDR3 covers 14 residues. Germline V gene sequence: CDR1 SGHVS, CDR2 FNYEAQ. The V end was cut by 5 bases, the J end by 7 bases, with 12 bases between. The CDR3 nucleotides read TGTGCCAGCAGCAAAGGGCAGGGAAATTCACCCCTCCACTTT. Protein: CASSKGQGNSPLHF.

V and J are TRBV11-2 and TRBJ1-5, with D perhaps TRBD1 (5 bases). This CDR3 is 16 amino acids long. V lost 2 bases, J lost 4 bases, and 15 bases lay in between. Germline values: CDR1 SGHAT, CDR2 FQNNGV. CDR3 loop: CASSLSLGGGNQPQHF. CDR3 nucleotides: TGTGCCAGCAGCTTATCCCTTGGGGGGGGTAATCAGCCCCAGCATTTT.

The chain carries TRBV7-2 and TRBJ1-3; D is ambiguous. The CDR3 runs 14 residues. Trimming left V 3 bases short and J 0 bases short, with 6 bases between. Germline CDR1 reads SGHTA; CDR2 reads FQGNSA. The CDR3 reads CASSFGTSGNTIYF. In DNA, the CDR3 is TGTGCCAGCAGCTTCGGCACCTCTGGAAACACCATATATTTT.

The CDR3 reads CASSEQGLAGGEQFF. The CDR3 region has the DNA TGTGCCAGCAGTGAACAGGGACTAGCGGGAGGGGAGCAGTTCTTC. The chain is built from TRBV2 and TRBJ2-1, with 16 bases that match TRBD2. V shed 2 bases, J shed 10 bases, and the junction held 2 bases outside the gene matches. The CDR3 loop spans 15 amino acids. Germline V gives CDR1 SNHLY, CDR2 FYNNEI.

The gene calls are TRBV5-1 and TRBJ2-3, with 7 bases matching TRBD2. The V and J ends lost 2 bases and 3 bases, in that order; junction bases with no gene match: 6. CDR3 length: 15 amino acids. Germline V gene sequence: CDR1 SGHRS, CDR2 YFSETQ. The CDR3 nucleotides are TGCGCCAGCAGCTTTCTCCAGGGAGGGACAGATACGCAGTATTTT. Protein: CASSFLQGGTDTQYF.

This clone showed up just once. The genes are TRBV4-2 and TRBJ2-5, with D possibly TRBD1 on 6 matching bases. CDR3 length: 13 residues. Looked up from germline, CDR1 is LGHNA and CDR2 is YNFKEQ. V lost 0 bases to trimming and J lost 6 bases, with 8 bases between them. In DNA, the CDR3 is TGTGCCAGCAGCCAAGACAGGGGTCAGACCCAGTACTTC. Translated, it gives CASSQDRGQTQYF.

This sequence joins TRBV24-1 and TRBJ2-5; the D gene could be TRBD1 or TRBD2 (5 bases each). Trimming took 3 bases from V and 3 from J, leaving 19 bases between them. This CDR3 region has 17 residues. Per germline, CDR1 KGHDR and CDR2 SFDVKD. CDR3 coding DNA: TGTGCCACCAGTGATGGACAACCGGGACGGAGCAAAGAGACCCAGTACTTC. This sequence encodes CATSDGQPGRSKETQYF.

The count of this clone is one. The CDR3 loop reads CASSLTGGYEQYF. The CDR3 DNA reads as TGCGCCAGCAGCTTAACAGGGGGCTACGAGCAGTACTTC. This rearrangement joins TRBV5-1 to TRBJ2-7; 8 nucleotides match TRBD1. The junction had 1 base not matched to a gene; V was cut back by 2 bases and J by 3 bases. This CDR3 has 13 residues. Germline V gene lookup returns CDR1 SGHRS and CDR2 YFSETQ.

The chain joins TRBV5-1 to TRBJ1-4, with 7 bases aligning to TRBD1. V trimming: 3 bases; J trimming: 0 bases; junction bases outside the gene matches: 5. Looked up from germline, CDR1 is SGHRS and CDR2 is YFSETQ. The CDR3 sequence is 16 residues long. The CDR3 DNA is TGCGCCAGCAGCTCGGGACAGAGATCAACTAATGAAAAACTGTTTTTT. This gives the protein CASSSGQRSTNEKLFF.

The J gene is TRBJ1-1, the V gene TRBV10-1, with D uncertain. Germline V CDR1 and CDR2: WNHNN, SYGVQD (reference sequence). There are 15 residues in the CDR3. V lost 6 bases and J 0 bases, leaving 14 bases between the germline ends. DNA of the CDR3: TGCGCCAGCAGGGAATGGGTTGGAATGAACACTGAAGCTTTCTTT. This gives the protein CASREWVGMNTEAFF.

The table lists this clone with many counts. The chain joins TRBV19 to TRBJ2-2; 12 positions match TRBD2. V lost 5 bases and J lost 3; bases outside the gene matches: 10. This CDR3 spans 18 amino acids. Germline loops: CDR1 LNHDA, CDR2 SQIVND (reference sequence). In DNA form, the CDR3 reads TGTGCCAGTAGTCCCGGGAAAGGACTAGCGGGGTACACCGGGGAGCTGTTTTTT. Translating it yields CASSPGKGLAGYTGELFF. Combining the CDR3 with reference TRBV19 and TRBJ2-2 gives the whole variable domain DGGITQSPKYLFRKEGQNVTLSCEQNLNHDAMYWYRQDPGQGLRLIYYSQIVNDFQKGDIAEGYSVSREKKESFPLTVTSAQKNPTAFYLCASSPGKGLAGYTGELFFGEGSRLTVL.

The chain employs TRBV15 and TRBJ2-7; possible D gene TRBD2, 6 bases. Germline V lookup: CDR1 LNHNV, CDR2 YYDKDF (reference sequence). The CDR3 covers 13 residues. V shed 4 bases and J shed 0 bases, with 7 bases lying between them. CDR3 protein: CATSTGDSYEQYF. Here the CDR3 DNA reads TGTGCCACCAGCACGGGGGACTCCTACGAGCAGTACTTC. Full variable domain (outside the CDR3, taken from reference TRBV15 and TRBJ2-7): DAMVIQNPRYQVTQFGKPVTLSCSQTLNHNVMYWYQQKSSQAPKLLFHYYDKDFNNEADTPDNFQSRRPNTSFCFLDIRSPGLGDTAMYLCATSTGDSYEQYFGPGTRLTVT.

The chain joins TRBV7-9 to TRBJ2-2, with D tentatively TRBD1 (5 bases). Germline CDR1 reads SEHNR; CDR2 reads FQNEAQ (reference sequence). This CDR3 has 13 residues. Trimming removed 7 bases from V and 6 bases from J, with 12 bases in between. CDR3 in amino acids: CASTHRWAGELFF. In nucleotides, the CDR3 is TGTGCCAGCACCCACAGGTGGGCCGGGGAGCTGTTTTTT.

The rearrangement joins TRBV5-1 to TRBJ1-2; TRBD1 agrees at 7 bases. The CDR3 loop spans 15 amino acids. The germline CDR1 and CDR2 sequences are SGHRS and YFSETQ. With V trimmed by 4 bases and J by 4 bases, 10 bases remained unmatched. The chain's CDR3 is CASSEDRVWSYGYTF. The CDR3 nucleotides read TGCGCCAGCAGCGAAGACAGGGTTTGGAGCTATGGCTACACCTTC.

The rearrangement links TRBV19 to TRBJ1-1, with TRBD1 matching 8 bases. Trimming took 10 bases from V and 4 from J; bases not matched to a gene: 8. The CDR3 is 13 residues long. The V gene's germline CDR1 is LNHDA and CDR2 SQIVND (reference sequence). CDR3 protein: CATPGQAPTEAFF. In DNA, the CDR3 is TGTGCCACACCGGGACAGGCTCCCACTGAAGCTTTCTTT.

The chain couples TRBV7-9 to TRBJ1-1, with TRBD1 as a possible D gene (6 bases). Per germline, CDR1 SEHNR and CDR2 FQNEAQ (reference sequence). The CDR3 has 12 residues. The V gene lost 5 bases and the J gene lost 5 bases, with 9 bases spanning the gap. CDR3 in DNA: TGTGCCAGCAGCCCTCAGGGGACTGAAGCTTTCTTT. It codes for CASSPQGTEAFF.

The gene calls are TRBV2 and TRBJ2-7; D gene unclear. Germline values: CDR1 SNHLY, CDR2 FYNNEI. Trimming took off 8 bases at V and 0 bases at J, with 14 bases between the two ends. CDR3 length equals 14 residues. In DNA, the CDR3 is TGTGCCAGCTTCGAAGCCCCCAGCTCCTACGAGCAGTACTTC. Residues: CASFEAPSSYEQYF.